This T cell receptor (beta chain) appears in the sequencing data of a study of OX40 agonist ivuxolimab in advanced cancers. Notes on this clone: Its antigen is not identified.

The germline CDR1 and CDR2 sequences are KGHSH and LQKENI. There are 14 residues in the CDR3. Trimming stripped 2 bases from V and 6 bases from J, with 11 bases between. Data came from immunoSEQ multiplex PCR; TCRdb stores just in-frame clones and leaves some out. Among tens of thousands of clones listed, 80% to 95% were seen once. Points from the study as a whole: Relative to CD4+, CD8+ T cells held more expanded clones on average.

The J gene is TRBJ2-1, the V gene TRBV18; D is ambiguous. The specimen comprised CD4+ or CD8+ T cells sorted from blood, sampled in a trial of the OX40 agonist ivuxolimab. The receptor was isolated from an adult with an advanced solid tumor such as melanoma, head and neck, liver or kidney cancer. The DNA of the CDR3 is TGTGCCAGCTCACCAAGTAAGGTGTTCAATGAGCAGTTCTTC. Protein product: CASSPSKVFNEQFF.